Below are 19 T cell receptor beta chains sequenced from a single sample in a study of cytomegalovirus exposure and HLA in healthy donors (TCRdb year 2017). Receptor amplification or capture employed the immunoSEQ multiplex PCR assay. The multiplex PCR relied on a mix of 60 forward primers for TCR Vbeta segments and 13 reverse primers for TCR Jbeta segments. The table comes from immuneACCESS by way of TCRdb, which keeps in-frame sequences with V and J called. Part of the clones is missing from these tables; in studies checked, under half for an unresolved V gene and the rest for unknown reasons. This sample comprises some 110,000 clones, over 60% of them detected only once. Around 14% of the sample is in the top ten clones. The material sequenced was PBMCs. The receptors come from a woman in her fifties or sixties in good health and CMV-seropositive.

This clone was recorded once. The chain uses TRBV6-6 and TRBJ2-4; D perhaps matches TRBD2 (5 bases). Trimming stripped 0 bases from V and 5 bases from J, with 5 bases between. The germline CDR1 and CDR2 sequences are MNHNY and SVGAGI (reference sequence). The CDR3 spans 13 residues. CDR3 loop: CASSYSRENIQYF. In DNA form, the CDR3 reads TGTGCCAGCAGTTACTCGAGGGAAAACATTCAGTACTTC.

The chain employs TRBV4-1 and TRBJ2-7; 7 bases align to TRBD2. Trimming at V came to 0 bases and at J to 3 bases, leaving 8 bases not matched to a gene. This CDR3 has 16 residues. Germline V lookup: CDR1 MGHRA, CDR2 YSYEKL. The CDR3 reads CASSQDLAGALYEQYF. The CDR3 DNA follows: TGCGCCAGCAGCCAAGATCTTGCGGGAGCCCTCTACGAGCAGTACTTC.

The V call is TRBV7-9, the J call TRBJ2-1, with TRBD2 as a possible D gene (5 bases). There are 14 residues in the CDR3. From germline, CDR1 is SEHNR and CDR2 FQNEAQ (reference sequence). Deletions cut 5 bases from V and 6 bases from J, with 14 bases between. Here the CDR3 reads CASSPAAGFNEQFF. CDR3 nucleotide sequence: TGTGCCAGCAGCCCCGCGGCGGGCTTCAATGAGCAGTTCTTC.

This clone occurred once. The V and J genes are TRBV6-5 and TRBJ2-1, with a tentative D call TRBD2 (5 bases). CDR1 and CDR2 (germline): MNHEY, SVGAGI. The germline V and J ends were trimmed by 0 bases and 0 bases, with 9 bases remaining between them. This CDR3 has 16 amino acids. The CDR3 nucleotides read TGTGCCAGCAGTTACTCGGCGGGCAGCTCCTACAATGAGCAGTTCTTC. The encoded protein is CASSYSAGSSYNEQFF.

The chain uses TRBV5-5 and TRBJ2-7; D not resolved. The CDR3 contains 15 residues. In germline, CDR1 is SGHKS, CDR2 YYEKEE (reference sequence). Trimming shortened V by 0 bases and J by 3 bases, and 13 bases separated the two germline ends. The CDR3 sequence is CASSLGVGSHYEQYF. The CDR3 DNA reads TGTGCCAGCAGCTTGGGCGTGGGCTCTCACTACGAGCAGTACTTC.

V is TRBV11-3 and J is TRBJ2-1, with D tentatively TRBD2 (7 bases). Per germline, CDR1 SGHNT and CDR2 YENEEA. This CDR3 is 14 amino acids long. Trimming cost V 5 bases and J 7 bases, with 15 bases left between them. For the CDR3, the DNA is TGTGCCAGCAGCGTAACGGCGGGGGCGAATGAGCAGTTCTTC. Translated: CASSVTAGANEQFF.

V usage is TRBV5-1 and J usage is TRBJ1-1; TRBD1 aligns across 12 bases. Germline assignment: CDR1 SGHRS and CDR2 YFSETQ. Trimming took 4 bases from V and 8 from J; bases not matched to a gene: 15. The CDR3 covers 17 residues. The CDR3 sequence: CASSVGQGASVLLEAFF. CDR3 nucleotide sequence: TGCGCCAGCAGCGTGGGACAGGGGGCCTCCGTGTTACTAGAAGCTTTCTTT.

The CDR3 region has the DNA TGTGCCAGTAGTACCCCGCAGGGGGCAGGTCGGTACACTGAAGCTTTCTTT. Translating it yields CASSTPQGAGRYTEAFF. The chain is built from TRBV19 and TRBJ1-1, with TRBD1 identical over 8 bases. The germline CDR1 and CDR2 sequences are LNHDA and SQIVND (reference sequence). The CDR3 contains 17 residues. V trimming: 4 bases; J trimming: 3 bases; junction bases outside the gene matches: 13.

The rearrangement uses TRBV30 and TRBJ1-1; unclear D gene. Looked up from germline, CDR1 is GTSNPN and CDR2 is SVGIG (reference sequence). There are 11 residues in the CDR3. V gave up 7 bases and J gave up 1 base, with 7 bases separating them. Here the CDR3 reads CALTSNTEAFF. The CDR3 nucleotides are TGTGCCTTGACATCGAACACTGAAGCTTTCTTT.

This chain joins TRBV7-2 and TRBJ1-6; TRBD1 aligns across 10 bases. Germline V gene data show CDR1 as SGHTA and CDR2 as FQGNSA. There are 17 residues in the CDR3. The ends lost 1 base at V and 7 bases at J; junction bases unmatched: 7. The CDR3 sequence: CASSLVGGQGNNSPLHF. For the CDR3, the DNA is TGTGCCAGCAGCTTAGTCGGGGGACAGGGGAACAATTCACCCCTCCACTTT.

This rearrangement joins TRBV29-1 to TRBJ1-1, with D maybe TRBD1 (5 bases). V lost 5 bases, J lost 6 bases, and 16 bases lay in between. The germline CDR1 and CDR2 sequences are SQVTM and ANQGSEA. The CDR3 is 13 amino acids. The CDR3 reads CSVRPETGAEAFF. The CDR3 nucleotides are TGCAGCGTTCGCCCTGAAACAGGTGCTGAAGCTTTCTTT.

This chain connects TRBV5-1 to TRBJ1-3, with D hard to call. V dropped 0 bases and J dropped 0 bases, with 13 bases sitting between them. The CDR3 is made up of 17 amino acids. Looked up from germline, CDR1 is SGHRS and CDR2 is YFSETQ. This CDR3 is CASSLGWFGSSGNTIYF. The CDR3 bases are TGCGCCAGCAGCTTGGGTTGGTTCGGGAGCTCTGGAAACACCATATATTTT.

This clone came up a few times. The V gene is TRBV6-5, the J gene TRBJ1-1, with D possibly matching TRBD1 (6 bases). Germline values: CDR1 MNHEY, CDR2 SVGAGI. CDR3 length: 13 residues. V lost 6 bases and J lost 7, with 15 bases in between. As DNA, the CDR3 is TGTGCCAGCAGAAACGGGGGGGCATTTGAAGCTTTCTTT. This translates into CASRNGGAFEAFF.

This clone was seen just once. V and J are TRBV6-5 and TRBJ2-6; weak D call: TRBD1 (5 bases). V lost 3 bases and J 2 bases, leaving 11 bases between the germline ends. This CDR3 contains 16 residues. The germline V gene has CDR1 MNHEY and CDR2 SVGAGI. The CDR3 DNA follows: TGTGCCAGCAGTTATTCCGACAGTGCTGGGGCCAACGTCCTGACTTTC. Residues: CASSYSDSAGANVLTF.

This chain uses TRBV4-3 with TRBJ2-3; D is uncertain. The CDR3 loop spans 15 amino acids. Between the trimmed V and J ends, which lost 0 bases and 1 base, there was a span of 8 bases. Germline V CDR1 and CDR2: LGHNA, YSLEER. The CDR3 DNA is TGCGCCAGCAGCCAAGATCTTGAGGGCACAGATACGCAGTATTTT. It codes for CASSQDLEGTDTQYF.

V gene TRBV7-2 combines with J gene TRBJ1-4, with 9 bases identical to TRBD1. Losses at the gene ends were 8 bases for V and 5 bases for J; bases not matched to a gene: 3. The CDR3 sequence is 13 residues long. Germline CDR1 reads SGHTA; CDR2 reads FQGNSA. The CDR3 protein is CASGGTGNEKLFF. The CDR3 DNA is TGTGCCAGCGGGGGGACAGGGAATGAAAAACTGTTTTTT.

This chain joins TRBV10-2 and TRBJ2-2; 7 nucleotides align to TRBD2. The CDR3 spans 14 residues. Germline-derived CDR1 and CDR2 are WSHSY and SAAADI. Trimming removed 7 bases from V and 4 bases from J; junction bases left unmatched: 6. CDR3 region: CASIPGGLTGELFF. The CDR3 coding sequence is TGCGCCAGCATCCCGGGAGGCCTCACCGGGGAGCTGTTTTTT.

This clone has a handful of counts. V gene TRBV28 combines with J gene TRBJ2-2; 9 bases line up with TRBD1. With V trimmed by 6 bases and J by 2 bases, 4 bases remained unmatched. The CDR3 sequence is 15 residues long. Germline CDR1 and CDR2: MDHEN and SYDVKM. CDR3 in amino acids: CASRSGQGNTGELFF. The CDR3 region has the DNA TGTGCCAGCAGGTCGGGACAGGGCAACACCGGGGAGCTGTTTTTT.

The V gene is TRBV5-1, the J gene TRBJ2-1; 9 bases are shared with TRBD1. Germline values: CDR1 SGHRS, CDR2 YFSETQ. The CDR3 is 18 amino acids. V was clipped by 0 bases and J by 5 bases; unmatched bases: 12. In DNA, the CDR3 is TGCGCCAGCAGCTTGGCCGGAGTTCTCGGGACAGGGAACAATGAGCAGTTCTTC. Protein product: CASSLAGVLGTGNNEQFF.